The 21 T cell receptor beta chains below were found in one sample sequenced in a study of shared clonotypes between healthy human individuals. Clones were read by immunoSEQ multiplex PCR, and TCRdb kept only the in-frame ones, dropping some. The sample carries roughly 2.2 million clones, about 90% recorded once. The source material was naive CD4+ T cells from PBMCs. Subset denoted: CD45RA+ positively selected. These receptor sequences come from a man between 18 and 29 years old in good health. Some clones in this sample may be carry-over from other donors' samples.

The V and J genes are TRBV4-3 and TRBJ1-2; a possible D gene is TRBD1 (5 bases). The V gene's germline CDR1 is LGHNA and CDR2 YSLEER. This CDR3 comprises 14 residues. Trimming removed 2 bases from V and 1 base from J, with 8 bases in between. In DNA form, the CDR3 reads TGCGCCAGCAGCCAACAAGACAGTAACTATGGCTACACCTTC. It encodes CASSQQDSNYGYTF.

This chain connects TRBV19 to TRBJ2-5, with TRBD1 matching 8 bases. Germline trimming cut 4 bases from V and 5 bases from J; bases unmatched to any gene: 9. This CDR3 is built from 15 residues. In germline, CDR1 is LNHDA, CDR2 SQIVND (reference sequence). CDR3 in amino acids: CASSTPGGARETQYF. The DNA of the CDR3 is TGTGCCAGTAGTACCCCAGGGGGCGCGAGGGAGACCCAGTACTTC.

This clone occurred a few times. The chain carries TRBV27 and TRBJ1-5; 8 bases are shared with TRBD1. Germline loops: CDR1 MNHEY, CDR2 SMNVEV (reference sequence). This CDR3 comprises 14 residues. V dropped 5 bases and J dropped 6; count of bases not matched to a gene: 6. The CDR3 loop reads CASSRGTGSQPQHF. The CDR3 DNA reads as TGTGCCAGCAGTCGAGGGACAGGTAGTCAGCCCCAGCATTTT.

In its sample, this clone was seen once. The chain has TRBV9 and TRBJ2-1; D remains ambiguous. The V gene's germline CDR1 is SGDLS and CDR2 YYNGEE. The length of the CDR3 is 16 residues. Trimming stripped 0 bases from V and 4 bases from J, with 14 bases between. The CDR3 reads CASSVGPPMAYNEQFF. CDR3 bases: TGTGCCAGCAGCGTAGGGCCGCCCATGGCATACAATGAGCAGTTCTTC.

CDR3 sequence: CASSRQGLPTYEQYF. The CDR3 nucleotides are TGTGCCAGCAGCCGACAGGGGCTTCCCACCTACGAGCAGTACTTC. This rearrangement joins TRBV5-5 to TRBJ2-7; 8 bases line up with TRBD1. J was trimmed by 2 bases and V by 4 bases; bases with no gene match: 8. The CDR3 totals 15 residues. The germline V gene has CDR1 SGHKS and CDR2 YYEKEE (reference sequence).

This rearrangement joins TRBV6-6 to TRBJ1-1; D remains unclear. This CDR3 is built from 13 residues. The germline gives CDR1 MNHNY, CDR2 SVGAGI (reference sequence). Trimming left V 0 bases short and J 7 bases short, with 9 bases between. This CDR3 is CASSYSFRFEAFF. The CDR3 nucleotides read TGTGCCAGCAGTTACTCGTTCAGATTTGAAGCTTTCTTT.

V is TRBV27 and J is TRBJ2-6; tentatively, D is TRBD1 (6 bases). From germline, CDR1 is MNHEY and CDR2 SMNVEV (reference sequence). This CDR3 comprises 16 residues. The germline V and J ends were trimmed by 6 bases and 2 bases, with 14 bases remaining between them. The CDR3 is CASSWETGTGANVLTF. The CDR3 DNA is TGTGCCAGCAGCTGGGAAACAGGGACTGGGGCCAACGTCCTGACTTTC. The full variable domain, rest sourced from reference TRBV27 and TRBJ2-6, is EAQVTQNPRYLITVTGKKLTVTCSQNMNHEYMSWYRQDPGLGLRQIYYSMNVEVTDKGDVPEGYKVSRKEKRNFPLILESPSPNQTSLYFCASSWETGTGANVLTFGAGSRLTVL.

The chain combines TRBV7-9 with TRBJ1-3, with 7 bases that match TRBD1. CDR3 size: 15 residues. Germline trimming cut 5 bases from V and 2 bases from J; bases unmatched to any gene: 6. Per germline, CDR1 SEHNR and CDR2 FQNEAQ (reference sequence). CDR3 protein: CASSQPGTAGNTIYF. Here the CDR3 DNA reads TGTGCCAGCAGCCAGCCCGGGACAGCTGGAAACACCATATATTTT.

The CDR3 protein is CASRRTGGEYGYTF. The DNA for the CDR3 is TGTGCCAGTAGACGGACAGGGGGCGAGTACGGCTACACCTTC. The chain joins TRBV19 to TRBJ1-2, with 11 bases that match TRBD1. Per germline, CDR1 LNHDA and CDR2 SQIVND (reference sequence). V lost 6 bases to trimming and J lost 8 bases; unmatched junction nucleotides: 8. The CDR3 covers 14 residues.

The chain is built from TRBV18 and TRBJ1-2; no definite D call. The CDR3 sequence is 16 residues long. The V gene lost 6 bases and the J gene lost 4 bases, with 21 bases spanning the gap. The germline CDR1 and CDR2 sequences are KGHSH and LQKENI. CDR3 nucleotide sequence: TGTGCCAGCTCCCTCGGACCGCGGGATATTACCTATGGCTACACCTTC. It specifies CASSLGPRDITYGYTF.

Notes on this clone: The sample carries other DNA sequences with the same CDR3. The chain carries TRBV5-4 and TRBJ2-5; D unresolved. The V gene's germline CDR1 is SGHNT and CDR2 YYREEE (reference sequence). This CDR3 comprises 13 residues. V lost 0 bases, J lost 5 bases, and 8 bases lay in between. CDR3 nucleotide sequence: TGTGCCAGCAGCTTGGTTGCGGCCGAGACCCAGTACTTC. Its protein is CASSLVAAETQYF.

This sequence joins TRBV7-3 and TRBJ2-5; 8 bases are shared with TRBD2. CDR1 is SGHTA and CDR2 is FQGTGA in the germline V gene. CDR3 length: 15 residues. V shed 4 bases, J shed 4 bases, and the junction held 8 bases outside the gene matches. The CDR3 coding sequence is TGTGCCAGCAGCTCCGGCGGGGGGAGTAGAGAGACCCAGTACTTC. Protein product: CASSSGGGSRETQYF.

This chain joins TRBV29-1 and TRBJ2-1; possibly TRBD1 or TRBD2 for D (5 bases each). V shed 6 bases and J shed 4 bases, with 19 bases lying between them. The CDR3 consists of 15 residues. Germline V CDR1 and CDR2: SQVTM, ANQGSEA. The CDR3 region is CSVMGDQTHYNEQFF. The DNA of the CDR3 is TGCAGCGTCATGGGGGACCAAACCCATTACAATGAGCAGTTCTTC.

The V gene is TRBV20-1, the J gene TRBJ2-5, with D uncertain. V lost 3 bases and J 6 bases, leaving 5 bases between the germline ends. The CDR3 sequence is 10 residues long. CDR1 and CDR2 from the germline V gene are DFQATT and SNEGSKA (reference sequence). CDR3 bases: TGCAGTGCTAGCCAGAAGACCCAGTACTTC. This translates into CSASQKTQYF.

Details on this clone: Other DNA sequences in this specimen translate into the identical CDR3. The chain recombines TRBV6-1 with TRBJ1-4, with TRBD1 as a possible D gene (5 bases). The V and J ends lost 1 base and 8 bases respectively, with 11 bases between them. Germline V lookup: CDR1 MNHNS, CDR2 SASEGT. The CDR3 is 14 amino acids. CDR3 residues: CASSEGGLGEKLFF. CDR3 sequence (DNA): TGTGCCAGCAGTGAAGGGGGCTTGGGGGAAAAACTGTTTTTT.

This chain uses TRBV7-9 with TRBJ1-2; D is uncertain. Germline V lookup: CDR1 SEHNR, CDR2 FQNEAQ (reference sequence). This CDR3 region has 13 residues. Trimming stripped 5 bases from V and 2 bases from J, with 9 bases between. In nucleotides, the CDR3 is TGTGCCAGCAGCCCGGGCTTGAACTATGGCTACACCTTC. Amino acids: CASSPGLNYGYTF.

This chain joins TRBV5-1 and TRBJ2-1; the match to TRBD1 covers 8 bases. The germline gives CDR1 SGHRS, CDR2 YFSETQ. The CDR3 loop spans 14 amino acids. After removal of 3 bases from V and 7 bases from J, the junction contained 6 bases not matched to a gene. DNA for the CDR3: TGCGCCAGCAGCTCGGACAGGGTTTTAAATGAGCAGTTCTTC. It translates to CASSSDRVLNEQFF.

This chain connects TRBV5-1 to TRBJ2-3, with 9 bases fitting TRBD2. Germline V gene data show CDR1 as SGHRS and CDR2 as YFSETQ. V was clipped by 2 bases and J by 2 bases; unmatched bases: 6. The CDR3 has 16 amino acids. CDR3 protein: CASSFLAGPFTDTQYF. The DNA for the CDR3 is TGCGCCAGCAGCTTCCTAGCGGGGCCCTTCACAGATACGCAGTATTTT.

The chain has TRBV7-3 and TRBJ1-2, with unresolved D. Germline values: CDR1 SGHTA, CDR2 FQGTGA. The CDR3 extends over 14 amino acids. Trimming removed 6 bases at V and 1 base at J, with 12 bases between. Written as DNA, the CDR3 is TGTGCCAGCAGACCCGGCGGGGTTAACTATGGCTACACCTTC. Protein product: CASRPGGVNYGYTF.

The rearrangement uses TRBV29-1 and TRBJ2-7; D unclear. CDR3 length: 14 amino acids. Trimming took 7 bases from V and 2 from J, leaving 18 bases between them. CDR1 is SQVTM and CDR2 is ANQGSEA in the germline V gene. The CDR3 sequence: CSALMAVGPYEQYF. CDR3 bases: TGCAGCGCCCTAATGGCGGTAGGGCCCTACGAGCAGTACTTC.

The genes are TRBV5-4 and TRBJ2-7; maybe TRBD1 (6 bases). The CDR3 extends over 14 amino acids. The V end was cut by 0 bases, the J end by 2 bases, with 9 bases between. Germline V gene lookup returns CDR1 SGHNT and CDR2 YYREEE (reference sequence). The CDR3 loop is CASSLDPGAYEQYF. CDR3 nucleotides: TGTGCCAGCAGCTTGGATCCAGGGGCCTACGAGCAGTACTTC.